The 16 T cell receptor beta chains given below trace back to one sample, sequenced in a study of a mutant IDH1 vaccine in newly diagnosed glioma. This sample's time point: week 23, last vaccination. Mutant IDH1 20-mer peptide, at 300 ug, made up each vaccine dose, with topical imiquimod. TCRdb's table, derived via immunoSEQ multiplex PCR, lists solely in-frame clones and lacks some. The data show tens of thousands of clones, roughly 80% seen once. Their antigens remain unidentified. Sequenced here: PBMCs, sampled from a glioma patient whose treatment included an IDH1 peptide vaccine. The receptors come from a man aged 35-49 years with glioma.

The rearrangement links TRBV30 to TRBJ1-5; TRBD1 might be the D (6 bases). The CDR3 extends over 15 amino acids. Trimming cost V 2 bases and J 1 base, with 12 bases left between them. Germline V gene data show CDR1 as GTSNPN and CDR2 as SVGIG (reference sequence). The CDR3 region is CAWSHRDRSNQPQHF. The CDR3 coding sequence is TGTGCCTGGAGTCACAGGGATCGAAGCAATCAGCCCCAGCATTTT.

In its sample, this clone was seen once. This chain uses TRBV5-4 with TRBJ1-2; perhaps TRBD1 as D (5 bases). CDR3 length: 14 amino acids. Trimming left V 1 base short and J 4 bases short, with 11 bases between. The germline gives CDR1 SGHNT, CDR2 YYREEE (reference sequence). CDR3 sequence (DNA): TGTGCCAGCAGCTTGCCTGGGGGTTCCTATGGCTACACCTTC. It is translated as CASSLPGGSYGYTF.

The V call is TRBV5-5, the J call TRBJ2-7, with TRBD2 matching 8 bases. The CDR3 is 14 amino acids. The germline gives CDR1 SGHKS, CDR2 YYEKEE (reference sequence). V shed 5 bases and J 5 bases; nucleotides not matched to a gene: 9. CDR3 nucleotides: TGTGCCAGCAGGTCAGCGGGGGCCACCCACGAGCAGTACTTC. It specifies CASRSAGATHEQYF.

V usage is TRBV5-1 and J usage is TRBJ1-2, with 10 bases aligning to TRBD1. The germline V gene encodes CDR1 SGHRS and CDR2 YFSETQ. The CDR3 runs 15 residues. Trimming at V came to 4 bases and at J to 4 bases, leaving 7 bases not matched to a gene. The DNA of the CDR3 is TGCGCCAGCAGCGTGGGTCGACAGGGGGCCTATGGCTACACCTTC. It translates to CASSVGRQGAYGYTF.

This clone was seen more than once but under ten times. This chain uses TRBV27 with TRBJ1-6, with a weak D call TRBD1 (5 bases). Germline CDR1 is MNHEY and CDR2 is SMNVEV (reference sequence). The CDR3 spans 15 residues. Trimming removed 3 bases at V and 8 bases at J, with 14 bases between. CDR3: CASSLKSRADSPLHF. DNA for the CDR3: TGTGCCAGCAGTTTGAAATCCAGGGCCGATTCACCCCTCCACTTT.

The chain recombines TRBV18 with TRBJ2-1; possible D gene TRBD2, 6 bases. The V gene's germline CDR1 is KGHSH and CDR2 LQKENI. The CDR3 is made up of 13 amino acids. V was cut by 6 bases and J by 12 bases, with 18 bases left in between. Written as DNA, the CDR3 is TGTGCCAGCTCCCTGGATGAGCGGGTGGGGCAGTTCTTC. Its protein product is CASSLDERVGQFF.

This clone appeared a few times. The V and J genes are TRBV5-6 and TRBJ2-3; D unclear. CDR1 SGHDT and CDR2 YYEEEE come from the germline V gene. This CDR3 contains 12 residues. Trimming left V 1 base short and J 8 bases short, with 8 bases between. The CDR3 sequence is CASSLPPGTQYF. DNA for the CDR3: TGTGCCAGCAGCTTGCCCCCGGGTACGCAGTATTTT.

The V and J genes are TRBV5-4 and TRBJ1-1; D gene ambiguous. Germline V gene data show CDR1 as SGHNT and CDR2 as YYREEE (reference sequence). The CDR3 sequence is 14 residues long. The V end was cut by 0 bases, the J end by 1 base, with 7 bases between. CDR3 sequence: CASSLGQANTEAFF. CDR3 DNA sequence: TGTGCCAGCAGCTTGGGTCAGGCGAACACTGAAGCTTTCTTT.

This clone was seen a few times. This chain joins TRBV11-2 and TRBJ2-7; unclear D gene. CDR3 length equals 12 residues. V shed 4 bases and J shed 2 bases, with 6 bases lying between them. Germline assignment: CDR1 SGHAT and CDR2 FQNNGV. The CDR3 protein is CASSSQAYEQYF. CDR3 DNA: TGTGCCAGCAGCTCCCAAGCCTACGAGCAGTACTTC. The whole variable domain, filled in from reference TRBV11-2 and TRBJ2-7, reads EAGVAQSPRYKIIEKRQSVAFWCNPISGHATLYWYQQILGQGPKLLIQFQNNGVVDDSQLPKDRFSAERLKGVDSTLKIQPAKLEDSAVYLCASSSQAYEQYFGPGTRLTVT.

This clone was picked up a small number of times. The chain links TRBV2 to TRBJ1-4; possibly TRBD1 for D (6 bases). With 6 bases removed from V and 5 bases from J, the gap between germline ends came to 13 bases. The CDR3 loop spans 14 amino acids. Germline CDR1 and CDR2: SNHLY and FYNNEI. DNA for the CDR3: TGTGCCAGCAGAAATGGGGGCGCGAATGAAAAACTGTTTTTT. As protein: CASRNGGANEKLFF.

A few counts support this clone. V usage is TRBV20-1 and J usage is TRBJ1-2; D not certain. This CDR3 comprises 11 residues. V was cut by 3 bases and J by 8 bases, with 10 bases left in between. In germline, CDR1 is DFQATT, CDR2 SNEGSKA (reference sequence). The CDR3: CSARPQGGYTF. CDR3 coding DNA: TGCAGTGCTAGGCCACAAGGAGGCTACACCTTC.

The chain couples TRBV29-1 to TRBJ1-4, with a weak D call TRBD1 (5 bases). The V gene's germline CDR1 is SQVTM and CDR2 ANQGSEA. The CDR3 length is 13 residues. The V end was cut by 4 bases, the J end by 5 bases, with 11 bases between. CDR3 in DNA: TGCAGCGTTGGGGGGGGTCCCAATGAAAAACTGTTTTTT. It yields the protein CSVGGGPNEKLFF.

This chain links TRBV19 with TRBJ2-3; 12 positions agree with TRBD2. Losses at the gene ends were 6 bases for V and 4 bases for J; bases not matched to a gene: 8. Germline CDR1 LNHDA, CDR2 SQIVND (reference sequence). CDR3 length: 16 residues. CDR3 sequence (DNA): TGTGCCAGTAGGCCTAGCGGGGGGGCCGGCCCAGATACGCAGTATTTT. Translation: CASRPSGGAGPDTQYF.

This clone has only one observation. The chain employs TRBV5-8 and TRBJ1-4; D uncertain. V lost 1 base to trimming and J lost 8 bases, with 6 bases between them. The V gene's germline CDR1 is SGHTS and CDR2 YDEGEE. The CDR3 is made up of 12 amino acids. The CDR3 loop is CASSLPLEKLFF. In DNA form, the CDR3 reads TGTGCCAGCAGCTTGCCATTGGAAAAACTGTTTTTT. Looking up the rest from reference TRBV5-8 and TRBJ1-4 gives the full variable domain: EAGVTQSPTHLIKTRGQQATLRCSPISGHTSVYWYQQALGLGLQFLLWYDEGEERNRGNFPPRFSGRQFPNYSSELNVNALELEDSALYLCASSLPLEKLFFGSGTQLSVL.

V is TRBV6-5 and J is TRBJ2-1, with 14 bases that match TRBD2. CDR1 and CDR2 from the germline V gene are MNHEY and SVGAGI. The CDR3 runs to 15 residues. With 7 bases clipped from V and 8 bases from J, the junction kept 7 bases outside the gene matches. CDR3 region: CASTRLAGGRDEQFF. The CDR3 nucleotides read TGTGCCAGCACCAGACTAGCGGGGGGGCGGGATGAGCAGTTCTTC.

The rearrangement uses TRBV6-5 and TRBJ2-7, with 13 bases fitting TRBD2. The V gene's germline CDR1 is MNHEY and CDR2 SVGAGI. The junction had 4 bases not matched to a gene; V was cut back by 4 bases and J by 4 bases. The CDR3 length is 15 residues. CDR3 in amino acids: CASSSGTSGVYEQYF. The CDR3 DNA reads TGTGCCAGCAGTTCCGGGACTAGCGGGGTTTACGAGCAGTACTTC.